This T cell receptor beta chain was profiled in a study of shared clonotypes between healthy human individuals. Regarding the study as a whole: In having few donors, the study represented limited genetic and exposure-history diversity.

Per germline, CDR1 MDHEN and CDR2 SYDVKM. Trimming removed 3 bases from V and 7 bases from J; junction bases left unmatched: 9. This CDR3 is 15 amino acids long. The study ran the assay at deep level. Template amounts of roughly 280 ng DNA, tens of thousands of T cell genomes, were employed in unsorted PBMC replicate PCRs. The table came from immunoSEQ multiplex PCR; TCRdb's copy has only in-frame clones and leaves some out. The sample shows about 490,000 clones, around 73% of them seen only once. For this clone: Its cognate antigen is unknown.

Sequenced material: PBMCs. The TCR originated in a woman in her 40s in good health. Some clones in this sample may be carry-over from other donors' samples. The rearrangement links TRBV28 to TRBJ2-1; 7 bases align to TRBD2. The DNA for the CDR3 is TGTGCCAGCAGTTTCATGGCGGGAGTAAGGAATGAGCAGTTCTTC. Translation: CASSFMAGVRNEQFF.